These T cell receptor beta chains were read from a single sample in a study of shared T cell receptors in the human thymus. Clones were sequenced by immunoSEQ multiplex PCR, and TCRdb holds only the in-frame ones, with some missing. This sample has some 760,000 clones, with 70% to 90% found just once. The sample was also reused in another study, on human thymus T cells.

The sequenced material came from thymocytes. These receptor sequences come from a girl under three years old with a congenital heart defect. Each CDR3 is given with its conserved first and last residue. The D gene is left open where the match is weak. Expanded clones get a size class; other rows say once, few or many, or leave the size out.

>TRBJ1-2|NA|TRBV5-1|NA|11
TGCGCCTCTTCCCGACCAGGCGGCTACACCTTC
CASSRPGGYTF
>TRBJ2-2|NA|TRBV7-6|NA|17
TGTGCCAGCAGCTTAACCCGCCCGACAGAGAACACCGGGGAGCTGTTTTTT
CASSLTRPTENTGELFF
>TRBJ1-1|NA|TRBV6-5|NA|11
TGTGCCAGCAGTCGAACAAGGGGAGCTTTCTTT
CASSRTRGAFF
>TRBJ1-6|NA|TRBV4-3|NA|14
TGCGCCAGCAGCCAAGTGACAGATAATTCACCCCTCCACTTT
CASSQVTDNSPLHF
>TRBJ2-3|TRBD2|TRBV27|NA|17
TGTGCCAGCAGTCTCAGACTAGCGGGGGCCTATGGAGATACGCAGTATTTT
CASSLRLAGAYGDTQYF
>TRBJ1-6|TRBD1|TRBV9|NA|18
TGTGCCAGCAGCGTAGTAGGGGGGGGGACAGGGAACAATTCACCCCTCCACTTT
CASSVVGGGTGNNSPLHF
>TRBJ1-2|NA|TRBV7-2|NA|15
TGTGCCAGCAGCTTAGGAGTCGGGGATAACTATGGCTACACCTTC
CASSLGVGDNYGYTF
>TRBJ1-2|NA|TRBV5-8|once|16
TGTGCCAGCAGCCCAGGTGGGGGCACCTTCGGCTATGGCTACACCTTC
CASSPGGGTFGYGYTF
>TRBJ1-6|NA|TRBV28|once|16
TGTGCCAGCAGTCCCCTCCGGGACGGTAAAAGGGGGCCCCTCCACTTT
CASSPLRDGKRGPLHF
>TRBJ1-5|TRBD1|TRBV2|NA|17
TGTGCCAGCAGTGAAGTAGGAGACAGGGGGCTGAAGCAGCCCCAGCATTTT
CASSEVGDRGLKQPQHF
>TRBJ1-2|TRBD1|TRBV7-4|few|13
TGTGCCAGCAGCTTAGGAGGGGGCGGTGGCTACACCTTC
CASSLGGGGGYTF
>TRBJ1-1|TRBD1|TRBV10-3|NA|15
TGTGCCATCAGTGTGGGACAGGGATCCAACACTGAAGCTTTCTTT
CAISVGQGSNTEAFF
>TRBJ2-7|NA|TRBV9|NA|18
TGTGCCAGCAGCCCCCGCGTCGGGTCGACAGGCGCCTCCAACGAGCAGTACTTC
CASSPRVGSTGASNEQYF
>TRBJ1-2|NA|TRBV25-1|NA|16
TGTGCCAGCAGTGTAGAAATCCGGGACACTTCCTATGGCTACACCTTC
CASSVEIRDTSYGYTF
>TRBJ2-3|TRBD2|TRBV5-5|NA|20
TGTGCCAGCAGAAATCACCGGACTAGTAGTGTTGTAAGGGGCACAGATACGCAGTATTTT
CASRNHRTSSVVRGTDTQYF
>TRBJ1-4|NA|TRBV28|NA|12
TGTGCCAGCAGTTTGCCGTCCAGGGAACTGTTTTTT
CASSLPSRELFF
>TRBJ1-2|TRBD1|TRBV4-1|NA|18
TGCGCCAGCAGCCAAGAGCGCATTGGGGAGGACAGGCCTATAAGCTACACCTTC
CASSQERIGEDRPISYTF
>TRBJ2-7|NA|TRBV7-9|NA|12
TGTGCCAGCAGCTTACGAGAATTAGAGCAGTACTTC
CASSLRELEQYF
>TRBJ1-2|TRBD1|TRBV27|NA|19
TGTGCCAGCAGTTTATTCGGGACAGGGGGCGATGATACTAACTATGGCTACACCTTC
CASSLFGTGGDDTNYGYTF
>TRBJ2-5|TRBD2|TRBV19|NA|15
TGTGCCAGTAGTATAAGCGGGGGGGACCAAGAGACCCAGTACTTC
CASSISGGDQETQYF
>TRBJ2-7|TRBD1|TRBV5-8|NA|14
TGTGCCAGCAGCCGGACAGGGAAGTCCTACGAGCAGTACTTC
CASSRTGKSYEQYF
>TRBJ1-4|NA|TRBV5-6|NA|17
TGTGCCAGCAGCTTTAATGAGGACGGGACAACTAATGAAAAACTGTTTTTT
CASSFNEDGTTNEKLFF
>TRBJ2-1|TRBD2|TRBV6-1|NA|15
TGTGCCAGCAGTGAAAGGGCAGGCCCGGGGGGGGGTGGGTTCTTC
CASSERAGPGGGGFF
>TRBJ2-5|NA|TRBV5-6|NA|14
TGTGCCAGCAGCCTCGGACAGATTCAAGAGACCCAGTACTTC
CASSLGQIQETQYF
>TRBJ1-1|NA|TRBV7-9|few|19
TGTGCCAGCAGCCAAGGGGGGAGCCAGGGCCCGTGGGGGGGCACTGAAGCTTTCTTT
CASSQGGSQGPWGGTEAFF
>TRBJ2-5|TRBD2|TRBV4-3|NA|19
TGCGCCAGCAGCCAAGAAAGTGGTAGCGGGGGGGCGCCCAAAGAGACCCAGTACTTC
CASSQESGSGGAPKETQYF
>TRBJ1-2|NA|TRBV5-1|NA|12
TGCGCCAGCAGCTTCTTTGGAGATGGCTACACCTTC
CASSFFGDGYTF
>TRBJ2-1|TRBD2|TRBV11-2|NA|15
TGTGCCAGCAGCTTAGACGGGGGGGATAAAGATGAGCAGTTCTTC
CASSLDGGDKDEQFF